This is a list of T cell receptor beta chains from one sample in a study of blood T cell repertoires in COVID-19. TCRdb's table, derived via immunoSEQ multiplex PCR, lists solely in-frame clones and lacks some. The data hold over 400,000 clones, with roughly 88% observed a single time. Specimen: peripheral blood. The receptors derive from a woman aged 25 to 39 with active or convalescent COVID-19. Both conserved end residues are part of each CDR3. Each record gives: clone size, V gene, D gene, J gene, CDR3 protein, CDR3 DNA. D genes are given only for firm matches. Size is omitted from some rows. Given values are once, few, many or a class for expanded clones.

size: .
V: TRBV9
D: TRBD2
J: TRBJ2-2
CDR3: CASSVVAGANTGELFF
DNA: TGTGCCAGCAGCGTAGTGGCGGGAGCGAACACCGGGGAGCTGTTTTTT

size: .
V: TRBV25-1
D: TRBD1
J: TRBJ1-6
CDR3: CASSEYGTGYSPLHF
DNA: TGTGCCAGCAGTGAATACGGGACAGGGTACTCACCCCTCCACTTT

size: .
V: TRBV2
D: TRBD2
J: TRBJ2-1
CDR3: CASRTTSGSDEQFF
DNA: TGTGCCAGCAGGACGACTAGCGGGAGCGATGAGCAGTTCTTC

size: .
V: TRBV11-2
D: .
J: TRBJ2-7
CDR3: CASSLEGGSYEQYF
DNA: TGTGCCAGCAGCTTAGAAGGGGGCTCCTACGAGCAGTACTTC

size: .
V: TRBV3-1/TRBV3-2
D: TRBD2
J: TRBJ2-2
CDR3: CASSRVTTLAGKAGTGELFF
DNA: TGTGCCAGCAGCCGAGTTACCACGTTAGCGGGGAAGGCCGGCACCGGGGAGCTGTTTTTT

size: .
V: TRBV3-1/TRBV3-2
D: .
J: TRBJ1-5
CDR3: CASSQGTGIGQPQHF
DNA: TGTGCCAGCAGCCAAGGTACAGGGATCGGTCAGCCCCAGCATTTT

size: .
V: TRBV13
D: .
J: TRBJ2-2
CDR3: CASSLVQDKFNGELFF
DNA: TGTGCCAGCAGCTTAGTTCAGGACAAGTTCAACGGGGAGCTGTTTTTT

size: .
V: TRBV27
D: TRBD1
J: TRBJ2-7
CDR3: CASRPGQGFDEQYF
DNA: TGTGCCAGCAGGCCGGGACAGGGGTTCGACGAGCAGTACTTC

size: .
V: TRBV4-1
D: TRBD2
J: TRBJ2-7
CDR3: CASSQGSGRSSYEQYF
DNA: TGCGCCAGCAGCCAGGGTAGCGGGAGGAGCTCCTACGAGCAGTACTTC

size: .
V: TRBV4-2
D: TRBD2
J: TRBJ2-4
CDR3: CASSQEPGGGSIQYF
DNA: TGTGCCAGCAGCCAAGAACCAGGCGGGGGAAGCATTCAGTACTTC

size: .
V: TRBV23-1
D: TRBD1
J: TRBJ1-6
CDR3: CASSQLQDRRRGSPLHF
DNA: TGCGCCAGCAGTCAACTCCAGGACAGGAGGCGGGGATCACCCCTCCACTTT

size: .
V: TRBV6-5
D: .
J: TRBJ1-2
CDR3: CASSYQQGPYGYTF
DNA: TGTGCCAGCAGTTATCAACAGGGACCCTATGGCTACACCTTC

size: .
V: TRBV5-1
D: TRBD1
J: TRBJ1-2
CDR3: CASSLAEDRAWSEGYTF
DNA: TGCGCCAGCAGCTTGGCCGAGGACAGGGCATGGTCTGAGGGCTACACCTTC

size: .
V: TRBV5-8
D: TRBD1
J: TRBJ2-2
CDR3: CASRSQGVGTGELFF
DNA: TGTGCCAGCAGATCACAGGGGGTTGGTACCGGGGAGCTGTTTTTT

size: .
V: TRBV4-1
D: TRBD1
J: TRBJ1-1
CDR3: CASSQTTGDGEAFF
DNA: TGCGCCAGCAGCCAAACGACAGGGGACGGTGAAGCTTTCTTT

size: .
V: TRBV5-5
D: .
J: TRBJ1-5
CDR3: CASSSVYSNQPQHF
DNA: TGTGCCAGCAGCTCCGTCTATAGCAATCAGCCCCAGCATTTT

size: .
V: TRBV27
D: .
J: TRBJ2-7
CDR3: CASSLGHLAYEQYF
DNA: TGTGCCAGCAGTTTAGGACATTTGGCCTACGAGCAGTACTTC

size: .
V: TRBV4-1
D: .
J: TRBJ2-1
CDR3: CASSQSGEQFF
DNA: TGCGCCAGCAGCCAGAGCGGAGAGCAGTTCTTC

size: few
V: TRBV10-3
D: .
J: TRBJ1-2
CDR3: CAISADRASGYTF
DNA: TGTGCCATCAGTGCAGACCGAGCGAGTGGCTACACCTTC

size: .
V: TRBV5-1
D: .
J: TRBJ2-3
CDR3: CASSLVPSLTDTQYF
DNA: TGCGCCAGCAGCTTGGTCCCAAGCCTTACAGATACGCAGTATTTT

size: .
V: TRBV10-3
D: TRBD1
J: TRBJ2-2
CDR3: CAIGQGSNTGELFF
DNA: TGTGCCATCGGACAGGGAAGTAACACCGGGGAGCTGTTTTTT

size: .
V: TRBV6-5
D: TRBD2
J: TRBJ2-7
CDR3: CASRLAEEQYF
DNA: TGTGCCAGTAGACTAGCGGAAGAGCAGTACTTC

size: .
V: TRBV6-6
D: .
J: TRBJ1-1
CDR3: CASSYPSSNTEAFF
DNA: TGTGCCAGCAGTTACCCATCATCGAACACTGAAGCTTTCTTT

size: .
V: TRBV7-2
D: .
J: TRBJ1-3
CDR3: CASSGTAGNTIYF
DNA: TGTGCCAGCTCCGGGACTGCTGGAAACACCATATATTTT

size: .
V: TRBV19
D: .
J: TRBJ2-2
CDR3: CASKRATGELFF
DNA: TGTGCCAGTAAGCGGGCCACCGGGGAGCTGTTTTTT

size: .
V: TRBV21-1
D: .
J: TRBJ2-1
CDR3: CASRPVGGWDEQFF
DNA: TGTGCCAGCAGACCCGTCGGGGGTTGGGATGAGCAGTTCTTC

size: .
V: TRBV7-9
D: .
J: TRBJ2-1
CDR3: CASSLNAVVYNEQFF
DNA: TGTGCCAGCAGCTTAAACGCGGTGGTATACAATGAGCAGTTCTTC

size: .
V: TRBV18
D: TRBD1
J: TRBJ1-3
CDR3: CASSPLGTDPTYSGNTIYF
DNA: TGTGCCAGCTCACCATTGGGGACAGACCCTACTTACTCTGGAAACACCATATATTTT

size: .
V: TRBV10-3
D: TRBD1
J: TRBJ1-1
CDR3: CAISGRTGSNTEAFF
DNA: TGTGCCATCAGTGGCCGGACAGGGTCGAACACTGAAGCTTTCTTT

size: .
V: TRBV10-3
D: TRBD1
J: TRBJ2-2
CDR3: CATTDRAVTGELFF
DNA: TGTGCCACGACAGACAGGGCGGTCACCGGGGAGCTGTTTTTT

size: .
V: TRBV6-5
D: TRBD1
J: TRBJ1-4
CDR3: CASSYRGGDDEKLFF
DNA: TGTGCCAGCAGTTACCGAGGGGGCGACGATGAAAAACTGTTTTTT

size: .
V: TRBV14
D: TRBD2
J: TRBJ2-1
CDR3: CASSQLLAGGRNEQFF
DNA: TGTGCCAGCAGCCAGTTACTAGCGGGAGGGAGAAATGAGCAGTTCTTC

size: .
V: TRBV4-1
D: .
J: TRBJ1-4
CDR3: CASSQEISSPGANEKLFF
DNA: TGCGCCAGCAGCCAAGAAATAAGCTCGCCAGGGGCTAATGAAAAACTGTTTTTT

size: .
V: TRBV5-3
D: .
J: TRBJ1-1
CDR3: CARSWYVGGSAEAFF
DNA: TGTGCCAGAAGCTGGTACGTCGGTGGGAGTGCTGAAGCTTTCTTT

size: .
V: TRBV6-5
D: TRBD1
J: TRBJ1-1
CDR3: CASRGDRDRDEAFF
DNA: TGTGCCAGCAGGGGGGACCGGGACAGGGACGAAGCTTTCTTT

size: .
V: TRBV11-2
D: .
J: TRBJ1-1
CDR3: CASSLATGINTEAFF
DNA: TGTGCCAGCAGCTTAGCTACAGGGATTAACACTGAAGCTTTCTTT

size: .
V: TRBV3-1/TRBV3-2
D: .
J: TRBJ1-3
CDR3: CASSSGASGNTIYF
DNA: TGTGCCAGCAGCTCAGGGGCCTCTGGAAACACCATATATTTT

size: .
V: TRBV29-1
D: .
J: TRBJ1-2
CDR3: CSVVDELGGDYTF
DNA: TGCAGCGTTGTGGATGAGCTTGGCGGCGACTACACCTTC

size: .
V: TRBV5-1
D: .
J: TRBJ2-1
CDR3: CASSLAGVSSYNEQFF
DNA: TGCGCCAGCAGCTTGGCCGGGGTGAGCTCCTACAATGAGCAGTTCTTC

size: .
V: TRBV19
D: TRBD2
J: TRBJ2-2
CDR3: CASTYGWGGTGELFF
DNA: TGTGCCAGTACCTATGGTTGGGGAGGGACCGGGGAGCTGTTTTTT

size: .
V: TRBV6-1
D: TRBD1
J: TRBJ1-2
CDR3: CASSERQGKGGYTF
DNA: TGTGCCAGCAGTGAAAGACAGGGAAAAGGAGGCTACACCTTC

size: .
V: TRBV5-1
D: .
J: TRBJ1-2
CDR3: CASSYTENYGYTF
DNA: TGCGCCAGCAGCTACACAGAGAACTATGGCTACACCTTC

size: .
V: TRBV30
D: TRBD2
J: TRBJ2-7
CDR3: CAWGLAGAYEQYF
DNA: TGTGCCTGGGGACTAGCGGGGGCCTACGAGCAGTACTTC

size: .
V: TRBV15
D: .
J: TRBJ1-1
CDR3: CATSREGLGAFF
DNA: TGTGCCACCAGCAGGGAGGGTCTAGGAGCTTTCTTT

size: .
V: TRBV2
D: .
J: TRBJ2-2
CDR3: CASSSTGMGELFF
DNA: TGTGCCAGCAGCTCAACAGGGATGGGGGAGCTGTTTTTT

size: once
V: TRBV19
D: TRBD2
J: TRBJ2-1
CDR3: CASKTTPGTSGGESSYNEQFF
DNA: TGTGCCAGCAAAACGACCCCCGGGACTAGCGGGGGGGAAAGCTCCTACAATGAGCAGTTCTTC

size: .
V: TRBV3-1/TRBV3-2
D: TRBD1
J: TRBJ2-7
CDR3: CASSQDRDSWTYEQYF
DNA: TGTGCCAGCAGCCAAGATAGGGACAGTTGGACCTACGAGCAGTACTTC

size: .
V: TRBV19
D: TRBD2
J: TRBJ2-5
CDR3: CASSFTSGGTLETQYF
DNA: TGTGCCAGTAGTTTCACTAGCGGGGGTACACTGGAGACCCAGTACTTC

size: .
V: TRBV29-1
D: .
J: TRBJ1-1
CDR3: CSVGGGADTEAFF
DNA: TGCAGCGTTGGTGGAGGGGCTGACACTGAAGCTTTCTTT

size: .
V: TRBV10-3
D: .
J: TRBJ2-6
CDR3: CAISRGGTTGANVLTF
DNA: TGTGCCATTTCCAGGGGTGGGACGACTGGGGCCAACGTCCTGACTTTC

size: .
V: TRBV4-1
D: TRBD2
J: TRBJ2-1
CDR3: CASSQLREGDEQFF
DNA: TGCGCCAGCAGCCAATTACGGGAGGGGGATGAGCAGTTCTTC

size: few
V: TRBV18
D: TRBD1
J: TRBJ1-3
CDR3: CASSQSLQGVGNTIYF
DNA: TGTGCCAGCTCACAATCACTACAGGGGGTTGGAAACACCATATATTTT

size: once
V: TRBV5-1
D: .
J: TRBJ1-4
CDR3: CASSFDSTNEKLFF
DNA: TGCGCCAGCAGCTTCGACAGCACTAATGAAAAACTGTTTTTT